A selection of T cell receptor beta chains follows, all from one sample in a study of blood T cell repertoires in COVID-19. Clones were sequenced by immunoSEQ multiplex PCR, and TCRdb holds only the in-frame ones, with some missing. The data show 250,000 to 350,000 clones, with about 92% seen just once and about 18% held by the top ten. The sequenced material came from PBMCs or T cells enriched from blood (not recorded which). These receptors all stem from a woman under 40 who had recovered from COVID-19. CDR3s leave out the opening cysteine and the closing phenylalanine or tryptophan.

V gene,CDR3 protein
TRBV14,ASSQVLSGTGDSMSGYT
TRBV4-3,ASSQSPQGSYNEQF
TRBV15,ATSRDIDYGYT
TRBV3-1/TRBV3-2,ASSQEAVAGKNSPLH
TRBV5-1,ASSLVAANTEAF
TRBV11-3,ASSARGLTNTGELF
TRBV5-1,ASSLGQPGEQY
TRBV4-1,ASSQEAGTDTQY
TRBV7-2,ASFLGQGLTEAF
TRBV5-5,ASSLDPYPVTEAF
TRBV10-3,AISHHPSGETQY
TRBV7-8,ASSLEAAGGNEQF
TRBV7-9,ASSAPTGIAYEQY
TRBV9,ASSRTGEYTEAF
TRBV27,ASSPRASVVPYEQY
TRBV7-2,ASSPGQSRPPTNEKLF
TRBV10-3,AISAGGETQY
TRBV19,ASSLRTGHQPQH
TRBV11-2,ASSLTGAFGPEAF
TRBV21-1,ASSKEGYGGQGTFDEQF
TRBV29-1,SVAKTGTSYNEQF
TRBV28,ASSWGGAVDNEQF
TRBV6-5,ASSPDRGLKLF
TRBV28,ASTRAGVGDEQF
TRBV18,ASSLRSETGGDEQY
TRBV11-2,ASSTSVTYEQY
TRBV28,ASSLGAAGENLGYT
TRBV18,ASSLSTATGELF
TRBV9,ASSPSGTAYGYT
TRBV6-5,ASRGGITGELF
TRBV10-3,AIRGDFGGTEAF
TRBV5-4,ASSLAQGADTGELF
TRBV14,ASSRQGGITGELF
TRBV5-1,ASSLGITGQGQAF
TRBV5-4,ASSHPAGVSNEQF
TRBV4-3,ASSLLQGAKGYT
TRBV18,ASSPDKSTDTQY
TRBV10-3,AISARPDRETQY
TRBV7-9,ASTADRATYEQY
TRBV23-1,ASYRGRETQY
TRBV5-1,ASSRGRIANTGELF
TRBV7-9,ASSLMAGGPTGELF
TRBV10-3,ATAPQSSGNTIY
TRBV5-8,ASSWDKKSGYT
TRBV27,ASSSQATDTQY